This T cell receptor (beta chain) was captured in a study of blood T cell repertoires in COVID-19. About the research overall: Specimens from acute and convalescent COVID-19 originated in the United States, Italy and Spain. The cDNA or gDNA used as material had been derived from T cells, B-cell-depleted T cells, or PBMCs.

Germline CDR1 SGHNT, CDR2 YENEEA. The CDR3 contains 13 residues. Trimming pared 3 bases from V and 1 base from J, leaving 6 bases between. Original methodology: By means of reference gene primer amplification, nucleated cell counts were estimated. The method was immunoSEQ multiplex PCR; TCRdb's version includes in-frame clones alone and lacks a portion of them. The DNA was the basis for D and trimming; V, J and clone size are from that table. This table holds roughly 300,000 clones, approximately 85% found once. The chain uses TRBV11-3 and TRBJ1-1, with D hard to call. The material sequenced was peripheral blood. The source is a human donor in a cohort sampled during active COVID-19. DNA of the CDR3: TGTGCCAGCAGCTTCGGTGAGAACACTGAAGCTTTCTTT. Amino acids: CASSFGENTEAFF.